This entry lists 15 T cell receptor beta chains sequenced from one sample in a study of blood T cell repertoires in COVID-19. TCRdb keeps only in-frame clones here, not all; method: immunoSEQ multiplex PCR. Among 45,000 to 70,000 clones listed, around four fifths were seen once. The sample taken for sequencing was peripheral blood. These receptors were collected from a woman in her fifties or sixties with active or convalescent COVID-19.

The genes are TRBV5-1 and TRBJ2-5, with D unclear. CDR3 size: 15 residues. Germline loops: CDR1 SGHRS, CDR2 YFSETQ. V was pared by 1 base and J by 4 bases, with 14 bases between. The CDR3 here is CASSLSVSPPETQYF. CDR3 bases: TGCGCCAGCAGCTTGTCAGTCTCTCCCCCAGAGACCCAGTACTTC.

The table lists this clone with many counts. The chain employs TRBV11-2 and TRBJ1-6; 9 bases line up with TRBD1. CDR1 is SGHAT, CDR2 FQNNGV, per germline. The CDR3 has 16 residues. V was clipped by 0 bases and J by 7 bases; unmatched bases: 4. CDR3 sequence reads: CASSLDPGQGNSPLHF. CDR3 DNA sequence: TGTGCCAGCAGCTTAGACCCCGGACAGGGGAATTCACCCCTCCACTTT.

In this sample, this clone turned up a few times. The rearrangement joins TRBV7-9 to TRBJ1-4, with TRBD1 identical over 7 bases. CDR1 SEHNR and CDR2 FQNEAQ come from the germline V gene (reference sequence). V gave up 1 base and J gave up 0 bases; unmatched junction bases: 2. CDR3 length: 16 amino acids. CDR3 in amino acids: CASSLGTGATNEKLFF. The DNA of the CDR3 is TGTGCCAGCAGCTTAGGTACAGGGGCAACTAATGAAAAACTGTTTTTT.

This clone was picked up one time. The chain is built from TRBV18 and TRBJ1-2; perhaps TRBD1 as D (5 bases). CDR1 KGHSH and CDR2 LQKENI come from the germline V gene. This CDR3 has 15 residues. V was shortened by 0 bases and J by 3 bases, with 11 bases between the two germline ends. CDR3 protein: CASSPPGPGYYGYTF. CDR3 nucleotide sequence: TGTGCCAGCTCACCACCTGGGCCAGGGTACTATGGCTACACCTTC.

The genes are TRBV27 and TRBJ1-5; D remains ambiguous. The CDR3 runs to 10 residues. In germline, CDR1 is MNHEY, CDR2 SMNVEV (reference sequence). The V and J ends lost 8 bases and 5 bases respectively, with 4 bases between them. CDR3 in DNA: TGTGCCAGCGGCCATCAGCCCCAGCATTTT. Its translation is CASGHQPQHF.

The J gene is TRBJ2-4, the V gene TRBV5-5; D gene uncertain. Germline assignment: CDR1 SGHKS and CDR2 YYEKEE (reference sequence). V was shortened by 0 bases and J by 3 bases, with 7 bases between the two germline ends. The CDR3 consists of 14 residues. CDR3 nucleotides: TGTGCCAGCAGCTTGGTACCCAGCAAAAACATTCAGTACTTC. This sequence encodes CASSLVPSKNIQYF.

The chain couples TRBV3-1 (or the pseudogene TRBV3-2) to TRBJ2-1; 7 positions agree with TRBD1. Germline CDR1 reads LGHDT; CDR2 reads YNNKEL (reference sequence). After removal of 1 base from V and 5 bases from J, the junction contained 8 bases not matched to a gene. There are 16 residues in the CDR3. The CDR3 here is CASSQARQGLDNEQFF. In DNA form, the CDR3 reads TGTGCCAGCAGCCAAGCTCGACAGGGTCTCGACAATGAGCAGTTCTTC.

In DNA, the CDR3 is TGTGCCAGCAGCGCCCGAGGAGAGACTGAAGCTTTCTTT. The encoded protein is CASSARGETEAFF. This rearrangement joins TRBV5-6 to TRBJ1-1, with D unresolved. Germline lookup yields CDR1 SGHDT and CDR2 YYEEEE. There are 13 residues in the CDR3. The V gene lost 4 bases and the J gene lost 5 bases, with 12 bases spanning the gap. Full variable domain (remainder filled in from reference TRBV5-6 and TRBJ1-1): DAGVTQSPTHLIKTRGQQVTLRCSPKSGHDTVSWYQQALGQGPQFIFQYYEEEERQRGNFPDRFSGHQFPNYSSELNVNALLLGDSALYLCASSARGETEAFFGQGTRLTVV.

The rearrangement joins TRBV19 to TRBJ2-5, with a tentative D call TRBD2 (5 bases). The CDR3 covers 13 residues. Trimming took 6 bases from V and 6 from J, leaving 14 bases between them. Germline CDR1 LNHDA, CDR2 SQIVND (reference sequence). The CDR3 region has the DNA TGTGCCAGTAGCGGGGATCTTCGGCAGACCCAGTACTTC. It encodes CASSGDLRQTQYF.

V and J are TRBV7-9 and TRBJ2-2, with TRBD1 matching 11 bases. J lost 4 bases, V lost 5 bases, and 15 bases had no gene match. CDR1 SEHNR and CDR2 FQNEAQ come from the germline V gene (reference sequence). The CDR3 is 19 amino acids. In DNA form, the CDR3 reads TGTGCCAGCAGCAACTTAGTGGGACAGGGGGAGGCAGGCACCGGGGAGCTGTTTTTT. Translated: CASSNLVGQGEAGTGELFF.

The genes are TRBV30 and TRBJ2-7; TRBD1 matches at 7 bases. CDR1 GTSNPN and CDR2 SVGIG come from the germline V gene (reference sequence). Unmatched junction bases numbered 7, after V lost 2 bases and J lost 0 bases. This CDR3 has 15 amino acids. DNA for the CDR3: TGTGCCTGGAGTCCACGAGGGACAGTCTCCTACGAGCAGTACTTC. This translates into CAWSPRGTVSYEQYF.

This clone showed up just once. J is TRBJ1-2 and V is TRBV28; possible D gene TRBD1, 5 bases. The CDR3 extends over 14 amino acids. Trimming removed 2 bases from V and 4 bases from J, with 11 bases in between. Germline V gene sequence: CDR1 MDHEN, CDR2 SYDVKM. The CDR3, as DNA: TGTGCCAGCAGTTTAGGCCAGGGTGCCTATGGCTACACCTTC. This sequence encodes CASSLGQGAYGYTF.

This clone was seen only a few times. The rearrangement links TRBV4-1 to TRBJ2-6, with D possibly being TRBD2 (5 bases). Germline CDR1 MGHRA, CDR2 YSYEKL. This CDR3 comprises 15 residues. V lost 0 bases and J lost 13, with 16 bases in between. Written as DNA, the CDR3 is TGCGCCAGCAGCCAAGATCTTGGTCACGGGATTGTCCTGACTTTC. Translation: CASSQDLGHGIVLTF.

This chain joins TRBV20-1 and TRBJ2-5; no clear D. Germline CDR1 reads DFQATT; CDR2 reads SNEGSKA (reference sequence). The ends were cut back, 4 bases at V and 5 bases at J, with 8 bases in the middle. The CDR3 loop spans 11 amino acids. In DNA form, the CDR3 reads TGCAGTGCTAACAAAGTGGAGACCCAGTACTTC. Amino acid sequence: CSANKVETQYF.

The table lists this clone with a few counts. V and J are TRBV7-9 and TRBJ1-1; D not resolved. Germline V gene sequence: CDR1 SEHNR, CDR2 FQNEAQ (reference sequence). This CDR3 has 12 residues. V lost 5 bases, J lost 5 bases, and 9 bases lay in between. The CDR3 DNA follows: TGTGCCAGCAGCCTTGACAAGACTGAAGCTTTCTTT. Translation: CASSLDKTEAFF.